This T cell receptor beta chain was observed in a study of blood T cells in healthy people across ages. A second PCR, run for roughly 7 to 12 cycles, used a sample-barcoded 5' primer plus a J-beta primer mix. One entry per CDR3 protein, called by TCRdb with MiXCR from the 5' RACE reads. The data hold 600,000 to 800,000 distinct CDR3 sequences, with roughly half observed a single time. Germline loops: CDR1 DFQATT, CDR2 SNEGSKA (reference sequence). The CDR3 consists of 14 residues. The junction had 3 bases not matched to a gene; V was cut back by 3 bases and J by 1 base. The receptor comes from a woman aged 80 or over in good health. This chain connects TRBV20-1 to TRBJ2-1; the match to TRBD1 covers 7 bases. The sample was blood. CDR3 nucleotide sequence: TGCAGTGCTAGGACAGGGAAATCCTACAATGAGCAGTTCTTC. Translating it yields CSARTGKSYNEQFF.